This T cell receptor beta chain was documented in a study of regulatory T cells in long-lasting Graves disease. The sample holds many counts of this clonotype. Time point meaning: newly diagnosed GD, antithyroid drugs for less than 3 months. From PBMCs, RNA was extracted and then used to make the TCR library. Assembly of TCR beta libraries relied on iRepertoire HTBI primers together with Arm-PCR of CDR3 regions. MiXCR, applied by TCRdb to the multiplex PCR reads, yields one record per CDR3 protein. The sample shows some 400,000 distinct CDR3 sequences, more than 12% of them seen only once. Deletions cut 5 bases from V and 6 bases from J, with 23 bases between. Germline V gene lookup returns CDR1 DFQATT and CDR2 SNEGSKA (reference sequence). CDR3 size: 17 residues. These same records also appear under a second study, on T cells in Graves' hyperthyroidism and ophthalmopathy.

The source of this sequence is a woman aged 25 to 39 with Graves disease. The sample was peripheral blood mononuclear cells (PBMCs), taken at new diagnosis, from a patient treated with antithyroid drugs. The J gene is TRBJ1-6, the V gene TRBV20-1, with D perhaps TRBD1 (6 bases). The CDR3 is CSAWGANSPASNSPLHF. CDR3 nucleotide sequence: TGCAGTGCTTGGGGGGCCAACTCGCCCGCTTCTAATTCACCCCTCCACTTT.